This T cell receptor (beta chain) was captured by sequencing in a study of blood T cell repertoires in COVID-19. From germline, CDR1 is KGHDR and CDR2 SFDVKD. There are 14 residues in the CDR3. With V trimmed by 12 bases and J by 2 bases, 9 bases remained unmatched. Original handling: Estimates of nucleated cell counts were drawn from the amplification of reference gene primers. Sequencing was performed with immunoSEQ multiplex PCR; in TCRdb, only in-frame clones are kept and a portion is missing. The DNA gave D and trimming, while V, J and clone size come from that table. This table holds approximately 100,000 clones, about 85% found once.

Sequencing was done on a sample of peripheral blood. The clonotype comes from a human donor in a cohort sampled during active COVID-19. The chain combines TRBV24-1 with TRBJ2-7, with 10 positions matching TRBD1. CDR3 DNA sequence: TGTGCCCCCACTCTAGGGACAGGGGCCTACGAGCAGTACTTC. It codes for CAPTLGTGAYEQYF.